This T cell receptor beta chain stems from a study of T cell responses to AZD1222 COVID-19 vaccine. Findings of the study overall: With dominance at 160-218 and 743-854, vaccine-associated CD4 TCRs spanned spike. Only a handful of people who got AZD1222 tested seropositive at baseline.

In this sample, this clone turned up once. Its antigen is currently unknown. This CDR3 contains 14 residues. Germline loops: CDR1 SGHAT, CDR2 FQNNGV. V was clipped by 0 bases and J by 6 bases, with 9 bases between them. Using immunoSEQ multiplex PCR, the repertoire was profiled, and TCRdb retains in-frame clones only, with some absent. Of 150,000 to 200,000 clones in the sample, 80% to 95% are singletons; the top ten hold about 2.5%. The chain carries TRBV11-2 and TRBJ1-3; no definite D call. The clonotype comes from an adult in good health. Sequencing used peripheral blood, obtained on day 0 of AZD1222 vaccination. CDR3 nucleotides: TGTGCCAGCAGCTTAGAACATTCCCCAAACACCATATATTTT. This encodes CASSLEHSPNTIYF.